This T cell receptor (beta chain) was retrieved from a study of blood T cell repertoires in COVID-19. Whole-study context: Researchers got acute and convalescent COVID-19 samples from the United States, Italy and Spain.

Profiling relied on immunoSEQ multiplex PCR, and the TCRdb table lists in-frame clones only, not all of them. Here the sample spans some 300,000 clones, roughly 90% being singletons. Trimming stripped 1 base from V and 0 bases from J, with 9 bases between. The CDR3 loop spans 15 amino acids. Per the germline V gene, CDR1 is SGHRS and CDR2 is YFSETQ. Clinical history as reported by participants underpinned cohort assignment. The chain couples TRBV5-1 to TRBJ2-3; no clear D. This receptor was obtained from a woman in her twenties or thirties who had been exposed to COVID-19. Sequencing was done on a sample of PBMCs or T cells enriched from blood (not recorded which). Written as DNA, the CDR3 is TGCGCCAGCAGCTTGAGTCTACCAAGCACAGATACGCAGTATTTT. Protein product: CASSLSLPSTDTQYF.